This T cell receptor beta chain is from a study of cytomegalovirus exposure and HLA in healthy donors. The germline V gene has CDR1 PRHDT and CDR2 FYEKMQ (reference sequence). There are 14 residues in the CDR3. The J segment lost 3 bases and the V segment lost 5 bases, leaving 3 bases of the junction unmatched. Among the donors, all were healthy bone marrow donors. The study ran its PCR with 60 Vbeta and 13 Jbeta primers. Measured with immunoSEQ multiplex PCR; TCRdb has only the in-frame clones, and not every one. The sample gives over 150,000 clones, about 64% of which show up once; approximately 1.5% is in the top ten.

Source material: PBMCs. This sequence joins TRBV13 and TRBJ2-1, with 8 bases identical to TRBD1. The source of this sequence is a man in his fifties or sixties in good health and CMV-seronegative. The CDR3 bases are TGTGCCAGCAGCAGGGGACAGGACTACAATGAGCAGTTCTTC. This encodes CASSRGQDYNEQFF. The whole variable domain, remainder taken from reference TRBV13 and TRBJ2-1, is AAGVIQSPRHLIKEKRETATLKCYPIPRHDTVYWYQQGPGQDPQFLISFYEKMQSDKGSIPDRFSAQQFSDYHSELNMSSLELGDSALYFCASSRGQDYNEQFFGPGTRLTVL.